This is a list of T cell receptor beta chains from one sample in a study of cytomegalovirus exposure and HLA in healthy donors. Produced via immunoSEQ multiplex PCR; TCRdb's table is partial and in-frame only. The sample yields around 150,000 clones, around 72% seen once. The sequenced material came from PBMCs. These receptors originate from a man in his fifties in good health and CMV-seronegative. The CDR3 runs from the conserved cysteine through the conserved F or W. Fields, in order: V gene, J gene, CDR3 protein.

TRBV18	TRBJ2-4	CASSLTDRVTDIQYF
TRBV27	TRBJ1-5	CASSLLGANQPQHF
TRBV4-1	TRBJ1-1	CASSQKRDRRRNTEAFF
TRBV11-2	TRBJ2-1	CASSYSNNEQFF
TRBV28	TRBJ2-5	CATRQGKETQYF
TRBV27	TRBJ2-7	CASNLLAGGDEQYF
TRBV7-9	TRBJ1-2	CASSLLTEAGYTF
TRBV5-1	TRBJ1-1	CASSGTGVTEAFF
TRBV5-5	TRBJ2-7	CASSLGTEIYEQYF
TRBV19	TRBJ2-3	CASSAQGAIGWDTQYF
TRBV7-6	TRBJ2-2	CASSFMGENTGELFF
TRBV6-5	TRBJ1-3	CASSARTASGNTIYF
TRBV5-1	TRBJ1-2	CASSLRQGANGYTF
TRBV6-4	TRBJ1-5	CASSVESSDQPQHF
TRBV7-6	TRBJ2-5	CASSFRGSGGIQETQYF
TRBV28	TRBJ1-2	CASSVRTGGAGYGYTF
TRBV9	TRBJ1-2	CASSVVNGGYTF
TRBV18	TRBJ1-2	CASSPPTAINYGYTF
TRBV16	TRBJ2-7	CASSQYTADTVRVGQYF
TRBV10-3	TRBJ2-1	CAISAQQGEDTHNEQFF
TRBV6-6	TRBJ2-4	CASRGDLGDFGNIQYF
TRBV6-5	TRBJ2-1	CASRLRDYYNEQFF
TRBV5-4	TRBJ1-6	CASSPDPQSSYNSPLHF
TRBV5-1	TRBJ2-5	CASSLGGRGRYQETQYF
TRBV5-1	TRBJ2-1	CASSFLADEQFF
TRBV4-3	TRBJ2-1	CASSQFQVASGAYNEQFF
TRBV10-3	TRBJ2-2	CAISESRQNTGELFF